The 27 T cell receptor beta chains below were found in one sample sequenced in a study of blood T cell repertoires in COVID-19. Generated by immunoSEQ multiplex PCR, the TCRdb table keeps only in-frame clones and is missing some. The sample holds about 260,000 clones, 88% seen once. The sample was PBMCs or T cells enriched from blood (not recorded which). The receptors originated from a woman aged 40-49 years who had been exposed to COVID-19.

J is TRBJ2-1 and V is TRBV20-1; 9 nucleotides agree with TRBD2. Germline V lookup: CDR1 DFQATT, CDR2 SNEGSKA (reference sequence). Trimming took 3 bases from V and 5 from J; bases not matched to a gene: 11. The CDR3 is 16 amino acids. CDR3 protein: CSASPFLAGGHNEQFF. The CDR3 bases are TGCAGTGCTAGTCCGTTTCTGGCGGGAGGGCACAATGAGCAGTTCTTC.

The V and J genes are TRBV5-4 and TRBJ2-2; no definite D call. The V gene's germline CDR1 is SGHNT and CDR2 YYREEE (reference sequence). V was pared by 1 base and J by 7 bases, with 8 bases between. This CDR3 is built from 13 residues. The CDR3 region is CASSLFPYGELFF. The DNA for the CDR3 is TGTGCCAGCAGCTTGTTCCCCTACGGGGAGCTGTTTTTT.

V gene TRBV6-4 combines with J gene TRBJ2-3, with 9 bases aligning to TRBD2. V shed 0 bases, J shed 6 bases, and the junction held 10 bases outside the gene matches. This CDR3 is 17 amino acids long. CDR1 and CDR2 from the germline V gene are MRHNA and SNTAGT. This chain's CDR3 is CASSDSPGGGATDTQYF. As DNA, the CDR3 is TGTGCCAGCAGTGACTCCCCAGGCGGGGGGGCCACGGATACGCAGTATTTT.

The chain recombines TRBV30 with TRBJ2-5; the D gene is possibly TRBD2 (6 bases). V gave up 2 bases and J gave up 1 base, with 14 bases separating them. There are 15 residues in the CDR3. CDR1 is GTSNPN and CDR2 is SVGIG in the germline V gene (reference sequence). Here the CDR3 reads CAWSFPGTFQETQYF. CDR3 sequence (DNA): TGTGCCTGGAGTTTCCCGGGGACTTTCCAAGAGACCCAGTACTTC.

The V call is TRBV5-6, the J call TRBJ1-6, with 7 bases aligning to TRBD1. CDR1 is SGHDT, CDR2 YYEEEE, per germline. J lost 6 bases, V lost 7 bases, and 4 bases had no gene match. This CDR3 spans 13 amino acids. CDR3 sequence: CASHAGGNSPLHF. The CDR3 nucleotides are TGTGCCAGCCATGCAGGGGGTAATTCACCCCTCCACTTT.

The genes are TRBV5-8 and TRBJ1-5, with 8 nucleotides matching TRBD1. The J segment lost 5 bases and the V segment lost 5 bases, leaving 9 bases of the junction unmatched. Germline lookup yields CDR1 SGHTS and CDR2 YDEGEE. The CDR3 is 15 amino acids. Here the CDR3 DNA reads TGTGCCAGCAGACCTGACAGGGGACCTGATCAGCCCCAGCATTTT. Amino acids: CASRPDRGPDQPQHF. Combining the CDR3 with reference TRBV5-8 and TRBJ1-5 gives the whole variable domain EAGVTQSPTHLIKTRGQQATLRCSPISGHTSVYWYQQALGLGLQFLLWYDEGEERNRGNFPPRFSGRQFPNYSSELNVNALELEDSALYLCASRPDRGPDQPQHFGDGTRLSIL.

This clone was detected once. CDR3 coding DNA: TGTGCCAGCAGTTATGGGACAGGGGCTAATGGCTACACCTTC. Encoded protein: CASSYGTGANGYTF. The chain carries TRBV27 and TRBJ1-2, with 10 bases matching TRBD1. The J segment lost 6 bases and the V segment lost 4 bases, leaving 5 bases of the junction unmatched. Germline V gives CDR1 MNHEY, CDR2 SMNVEV (reference sequence). CDR3 size: 14 residues.

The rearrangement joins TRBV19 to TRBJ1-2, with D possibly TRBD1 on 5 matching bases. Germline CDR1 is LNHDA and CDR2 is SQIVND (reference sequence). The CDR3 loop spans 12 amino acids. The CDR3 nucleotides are TGTGCAACGGGGGAGGCTCCTTGGGGCTACACCTTC. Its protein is CATGEAPWGYTF.

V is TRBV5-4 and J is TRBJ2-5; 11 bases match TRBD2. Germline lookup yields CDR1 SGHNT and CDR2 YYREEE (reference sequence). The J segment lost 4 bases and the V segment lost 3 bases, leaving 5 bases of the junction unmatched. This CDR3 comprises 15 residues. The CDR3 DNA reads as TGTGCCAGCAGCTCCGGACTAGCGGGCAGAGAGACCCAGTACTTC. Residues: CASSSGLAGRETQYF.

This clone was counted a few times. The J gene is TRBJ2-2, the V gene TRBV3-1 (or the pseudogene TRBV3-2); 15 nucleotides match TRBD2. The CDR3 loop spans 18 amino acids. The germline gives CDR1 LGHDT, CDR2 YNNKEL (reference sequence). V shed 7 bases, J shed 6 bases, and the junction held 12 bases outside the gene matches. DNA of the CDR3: TGTGCCAGCACCTTACGGACTAGCGGGAGGGCCCAATCCGGGGAGCTGTTTTTT. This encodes CASTLRTSGRAQSGELFF.

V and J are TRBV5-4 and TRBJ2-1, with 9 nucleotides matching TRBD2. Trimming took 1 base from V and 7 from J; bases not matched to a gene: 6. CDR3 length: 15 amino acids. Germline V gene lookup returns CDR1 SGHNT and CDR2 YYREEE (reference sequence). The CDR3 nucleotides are TGTGCCAGCAGCTTGTACCTAGCGGGAATAAATGAGCAGTTCTTC. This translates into CASSLYLAGINEQFF.

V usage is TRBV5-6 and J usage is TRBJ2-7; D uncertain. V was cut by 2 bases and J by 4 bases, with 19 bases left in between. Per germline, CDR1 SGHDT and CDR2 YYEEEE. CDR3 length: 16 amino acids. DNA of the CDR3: TGTGCCAGCAGCTTCGATTCGGCAGGTACACCGTACGAGCAGTACTTC. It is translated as CASSFDSAGTPYEQYF.

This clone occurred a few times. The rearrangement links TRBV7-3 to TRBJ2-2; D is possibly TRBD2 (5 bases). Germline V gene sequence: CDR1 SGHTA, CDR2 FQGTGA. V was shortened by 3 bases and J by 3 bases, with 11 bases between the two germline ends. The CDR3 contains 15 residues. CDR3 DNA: TGTGCCAGCAGCTTCCTAGCTGATTACACCGGGGAGCTGTTTTTT. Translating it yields CASSFLADYTGELFF.

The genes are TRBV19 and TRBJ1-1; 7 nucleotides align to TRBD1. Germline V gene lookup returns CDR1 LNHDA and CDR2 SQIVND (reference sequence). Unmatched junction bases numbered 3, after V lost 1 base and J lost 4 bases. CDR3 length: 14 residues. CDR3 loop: CASSIVGDSTEAFF. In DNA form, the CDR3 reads TGTGCCAGTAGTATAGTAGGGGACAGCACTGAAGCTTTCTTT.

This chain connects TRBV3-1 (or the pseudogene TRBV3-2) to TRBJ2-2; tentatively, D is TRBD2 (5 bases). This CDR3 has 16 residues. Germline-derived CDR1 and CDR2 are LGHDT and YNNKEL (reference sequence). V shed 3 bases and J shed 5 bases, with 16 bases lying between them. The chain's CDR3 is CASSHPRDYQTGELFF. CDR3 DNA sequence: TGTGCCAGCAGCCATCCTCGAGACTATCAAACCGGGGAGCTGTTTTTT.

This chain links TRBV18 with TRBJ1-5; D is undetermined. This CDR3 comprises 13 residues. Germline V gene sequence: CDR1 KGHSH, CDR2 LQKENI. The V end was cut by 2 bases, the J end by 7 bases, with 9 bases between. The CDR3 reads CASSPDEAQPQHF. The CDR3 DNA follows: TGTGCCAGCTCACCAGACGAGGCCCAGCCCCAGCATTTT.

CDR3 amino acids: CASSTRGSGGQETQYF. As DNA, the CDR3 is TGTGCCAGCAGCACCCGGGGTAGCGGGGGCCAAGAGACCCAGTACTTC. The chain joins TRBV3-1 (or the pseudogene TRBV3-2) to TRBJ2-5, with 9 positions matching TRBD2. CDR3 size: 16 residues. Germline V gene data show CDR1 as LGHDT and CDR2 as YNNKEL (reference sequence). The trim removed 5 bases at V and 1 base at J, leaving 8 bases unmatched.

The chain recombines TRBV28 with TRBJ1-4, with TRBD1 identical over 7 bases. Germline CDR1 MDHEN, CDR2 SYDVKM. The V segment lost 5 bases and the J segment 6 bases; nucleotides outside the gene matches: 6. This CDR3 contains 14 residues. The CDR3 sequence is CASSLGQEDEKLFF. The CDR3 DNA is TGTGCCAGCAGTCTAGGACAGGAGGATGAAAAACTGTTTTTT.

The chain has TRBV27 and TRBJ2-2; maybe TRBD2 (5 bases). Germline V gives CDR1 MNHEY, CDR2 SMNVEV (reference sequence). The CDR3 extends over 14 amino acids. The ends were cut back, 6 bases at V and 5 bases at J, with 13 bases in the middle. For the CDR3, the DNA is TGTGCCAGCAGAGTTGGGCGAGGGACCGGGGAGCTGTTTTTT. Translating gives CASRVGRGTGELFF.

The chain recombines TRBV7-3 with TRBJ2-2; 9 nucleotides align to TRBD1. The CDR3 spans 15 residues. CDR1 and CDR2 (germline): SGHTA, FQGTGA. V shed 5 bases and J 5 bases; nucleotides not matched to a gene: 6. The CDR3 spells CASSIGQGRTGELFF. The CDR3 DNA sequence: TGTGCCAGCAGCATTGGACAGGGGAGGACCGGGGAGCTGTTTTTT.

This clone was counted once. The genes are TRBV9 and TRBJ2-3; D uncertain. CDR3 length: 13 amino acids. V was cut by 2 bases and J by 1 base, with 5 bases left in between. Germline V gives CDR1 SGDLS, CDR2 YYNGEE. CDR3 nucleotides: TGTGCCAGCAGCGTCCAGGGCACAGATACGCAGTATTTT. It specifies CASSVQGTDTQYF.

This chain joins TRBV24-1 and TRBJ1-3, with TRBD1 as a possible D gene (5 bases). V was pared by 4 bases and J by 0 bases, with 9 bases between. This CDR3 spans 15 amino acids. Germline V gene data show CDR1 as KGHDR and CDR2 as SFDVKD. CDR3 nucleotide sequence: TGTGCCACCAGTGACGAAGACAGCTCTGGAAACACCATATATTTT. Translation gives CATSDEDSSGNTIYF.

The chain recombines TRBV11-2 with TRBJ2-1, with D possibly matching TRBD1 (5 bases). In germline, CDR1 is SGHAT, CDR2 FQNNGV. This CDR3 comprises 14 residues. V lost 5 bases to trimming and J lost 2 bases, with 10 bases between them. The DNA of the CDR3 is TGTGCCAGCAGCCTCAGGGCCGCCTACAATGAGCAGTTCTTC. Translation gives CASSLRAAYNEQFF.

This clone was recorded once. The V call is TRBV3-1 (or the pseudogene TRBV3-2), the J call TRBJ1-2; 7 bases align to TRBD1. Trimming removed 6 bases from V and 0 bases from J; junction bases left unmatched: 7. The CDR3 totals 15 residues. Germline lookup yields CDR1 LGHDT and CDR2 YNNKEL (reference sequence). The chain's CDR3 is CASRQGTLANYGYTF. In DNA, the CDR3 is TGTGCCAGCAGACAGGGGACCCTAGCTAACTATGGCTACACCTTC.

The chain's CDR3 is CASSLGTGSGYTF. The CDR3 bases are TGTGCCAGCAGCTTGGGGACAGGAAGCGGCTACACCTTC. The V and J genes are TRBV7-8 and TRBJ1-2; 8 positions agree with TRBD1. The CDR3 is 13 residues long. The germline gives CDR1 SGHVS, CDR2 FQNEAQ. V lost 3 bases, J lost 8 bases, and 5 bases stayed unmatched.

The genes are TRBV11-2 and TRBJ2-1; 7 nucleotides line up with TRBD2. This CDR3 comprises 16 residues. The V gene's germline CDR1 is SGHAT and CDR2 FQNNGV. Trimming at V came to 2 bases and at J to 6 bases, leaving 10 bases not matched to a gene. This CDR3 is CASSLKPGGLRNEQFF. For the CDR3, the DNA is TGTGCCAGCAGCTTAAAACCGGGAGGTCTTCGCAATGAGCAGTTCTTC.

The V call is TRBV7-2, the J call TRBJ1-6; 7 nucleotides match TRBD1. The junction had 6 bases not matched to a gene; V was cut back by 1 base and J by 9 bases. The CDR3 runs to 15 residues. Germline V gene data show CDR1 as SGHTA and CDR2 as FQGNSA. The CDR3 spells CASSLEGQTFSPLHF. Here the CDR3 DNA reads TGTGCCAGCAGCTTAGAGGGACAGACCTTTTCACCCCTCCACTTT.